This T cell receptor (beta chain) was observed in a study of T cell changes during pregnancy in multiple sclerosis. The method was immunoSEQ multiplex PCR; TCRdb's version includes in-frame clones alone and lacks a portion of them. This table has fewer than 15,000 clones, roughly 90% appearing once. This clone was recorded once. The CDR3 runs to 14 residues. Germline V gene lookup returns CDR1 SGHRS and CDR2 YFSETQ. V was clipped by 5 bases and J by 7 bases, with 18 bases between them. This chain connects TRBV5-1 to TRBJ1-1; D remains ambiguous. The sequence derives from a female donor with multiple sclerosis, enrolled in a pregnancy study. The sequenced sample was CD8+ T cells from peripheral blood mononuclear cells, obtained in the first trimester of pregnancy. The CDR3 loop reads CASSFANGNNEAFF. CDR3 bases: TGCGCCAGCAGTTTCGCGAACGGGAATAATGAAGCTTTCTTT.